This T cell receptor (beta chain) is from a study of blood T cell repertoires in COVID-19 (dated by TCRdb to about 2020). The study in broad terms: Collaborator samples came from the United States, Italy and Spain and covered acute and convalescent phases of COVID-19. The prospective study material was composed of cDNA or gDNA derived from T cells, B-cell-depleted T cells, or PBMCs. The dataset comprised deeply sampled blood TCRbeta repertoires from subjects exposed to, actively infected with, or recovered from COVID-19. The repertoires were released in a freely available public database intended as a resource for research on the immune response to SARS-CoV-2. The samples were drawn from the first 160 participants of the ongoing ImmuneRACE study and from over a thousand subjects provided by 6 global collaborators. Sample metadata almost always included a de-identified subject ID, COVID-19 status, age in years and sex. HLA class I and class II types, where available, came from metadata supplied by the sample provider rather than from assay-based typing.

Summary of the overall study and its limitations: How much clinical and demographic metadata was included differed by source and by participant, and the metadata was provided uncurated.

Details on this clone: It has no known antigen specificity. Per-nucleotide qualities are absent, and no much larger clonotype sits a single base away.

Each collaborating institution followed its own protocols to collect whole blood in K2EDTA tubes. For TCRbeta analysis, collaborator samples were shipped as frozen whole blood, as isolated PBMCs, or as DNA extracted from either sample type. The CDR3 spans 16 residues, from the cysteine through the phenylalanine. The DNA shown is the 48-base CDR3, in frame from base 1. Germline trimming: 9 bases from V, 5 bases from J; junction bases outside gene matches: 15. CDR1 and CDR2, looked up from the germline V gene, are KGHDR and SFDVKD. TCRbeta CDR3 regions were amplified from genomic DNA using the immunoSEQ Assay, a bias-controlled multiplex PCR. In the paper's pipeline: Within the assay, amplification of reference gene primers was used to estimate how many nucleated cells each sample contained. To quantify the absolute abundance of each unique TCRbeta CDR3 rearrangement, sequence reads were collapsed and filtered. For each sample, productive Simpson clonality was calculated as the square root of Simpson's diversity index over productive rearrangements. TCRdb provides this immuneACCESS table in a form limited to in-frame rearrangements. Some clones are lacking; in checked studies, under half of them reflect an unresolved V gene, and why the rest are absent is not known. The D gene and trimming were derived from the DNA, and the V and J assignments and clone size from that table. Within this sample are about 120,000 clones, with approximately 90% of them counted one time only. The ten largest make up 6.5% to 9% of the sample.

The chain links TRBV24-1 with TRBJ1-5, with 7 bases aligning to TRBD1. This TCR was sampled from a man aged 50 to 59 with acute or convalescent COVID-19. Source material: peripheral blood. The bases read TGTGCCACCCCGGCAGGGGGGAAGTTCCTTGATCAGCCCCAGCATTTT. The resulting protein is CATPAGGKFLDQPQHF.